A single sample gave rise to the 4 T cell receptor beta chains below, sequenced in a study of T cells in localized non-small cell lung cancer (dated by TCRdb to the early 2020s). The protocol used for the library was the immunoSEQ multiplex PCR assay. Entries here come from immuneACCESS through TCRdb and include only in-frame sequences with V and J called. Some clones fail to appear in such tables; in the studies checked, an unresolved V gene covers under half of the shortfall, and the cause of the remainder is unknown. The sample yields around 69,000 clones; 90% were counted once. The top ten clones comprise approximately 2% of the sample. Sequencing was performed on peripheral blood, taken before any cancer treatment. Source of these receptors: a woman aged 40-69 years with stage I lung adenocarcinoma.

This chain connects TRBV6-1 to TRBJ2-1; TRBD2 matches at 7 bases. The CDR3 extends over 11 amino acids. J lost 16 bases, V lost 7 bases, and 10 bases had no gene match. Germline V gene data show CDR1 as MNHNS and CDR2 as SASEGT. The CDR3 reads CASNERGTTFF. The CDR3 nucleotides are TGTGCCAGCAACGAGCGGGGTACCACATTCTTC.

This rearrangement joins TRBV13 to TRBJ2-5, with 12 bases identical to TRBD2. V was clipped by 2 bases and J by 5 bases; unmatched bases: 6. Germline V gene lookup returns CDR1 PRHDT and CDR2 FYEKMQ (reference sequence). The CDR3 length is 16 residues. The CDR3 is CASSLLASGGAETQYF. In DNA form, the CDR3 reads TGTGCCAGCAGCTTATTAGCTAGCGGGGGGGCGGAGACCCAGTACTTC.

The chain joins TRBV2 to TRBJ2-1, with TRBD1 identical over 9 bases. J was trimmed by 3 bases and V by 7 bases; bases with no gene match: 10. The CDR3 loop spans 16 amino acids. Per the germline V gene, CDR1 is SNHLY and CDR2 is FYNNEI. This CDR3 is CASNFGPDRGYNEQFF. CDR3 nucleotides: TGTGCCAGCAACTTCGGCCCGGACAGGGGCTACAATGAGCAGTTCTTC.

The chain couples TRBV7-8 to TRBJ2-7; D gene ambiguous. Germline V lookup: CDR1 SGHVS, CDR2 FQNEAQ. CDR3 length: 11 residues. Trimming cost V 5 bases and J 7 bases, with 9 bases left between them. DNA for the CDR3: TGTGCCAGCAGCCTCGTCGGGGAGCAGTACTTC. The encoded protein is CASSLVGEQYF.